A selection of T cell receptor beta chains follows, all from one sample in a study of blood T cells in healthy people across ages. MiXCR was run by TCRdb on the 5' RACE reads, yielding one entry per CDR3 protein. The table records about 650,000 distinct CDR3 sequences, about 34% of them present only once. Sequencing input: blood. The receptors stem from a woman at least 80 years old in good health. Each CDR3 is given without its conserved first and last residue. Each record gives: V gene, J gene, D gene, CDR3 protein. The D gene is left open where the match is weak.

TRBV2	TRBJ1-6	NA	ASSEVPGVPISPLH
TRBV3-1	TRBJ2-7	NA	ASSQDLGTAVLEQY
TRBV6-6	TRBJ1-2	NA	ASSYPRDLRTEYGYT
TRBV5-1	TRBJ1-2	NA	ASSLRNGGESKGYT
TRBV25-1	TRBJ1-6	TRBD1	ASSETGHSYNSPLH
TRBV28	TRBJ1-5	NA	ASSFVQGTNQPQH
TRBV6-2/TRBV6-3	TRBJ2-1	NA	ASKLGFDPYNEQF
TRBV7-3	TRBJ2-2	NA	ASSPGVSTGELF
TRBV4-3	TRBJ1-2	NA	ASSQGLQGGGYT
TRBV5-1	TRBJ2-1	TRBD1	ASSRKETGGRSYNEQF
TRBV2	TRBJ1-2	TRBD1	ASNRRTEGASGYT
TRBV7-2	TRBJ2-7	NA	AWKWPGQGNNEQY
TRBV29-1	TRBJ1-5	TRBD1	SVARDRGDQPQH
TRBV20-1	TRBJ2-7	NA	SANSQGGETYEQY
TRBV20-1	TRBJ1-1	NA	SARVGLLNTEAF
TRBV3-1	TRBJ1-2	TRBD1	ASSRMGQPGYGYT
TRBV9	TRBJ1-3	NA	ASSVATDSRNTIY
TRBV29-1	TRBJ2-1	NA	SVGASLSYNEQF
TRBV20-1	TRBJ2-3	NA	SARAHTDTQY
TRBV20-1	TRBJ2-7	NA	RARPPTGELY
TRBV5-1	TRBJ2-7	NA	ASSSGARAAYEQY
TRBV10-3	TRBJ2-5	NA	ATGGDQETQY
TRBV4-3	TRBJ2-5	TRBD1	ASSQETGYQETQY
TRBV4-1	TRBJ2-3	TRBD2	ASSHGLAGDTDTQY
TRBV20-1	TRBJ2-3	NA	SASFPTGGNIADTQY
TRBV12-3/TRBV12-4	TRBJ2-3	NA	ASRATGRSTPDTQY
TRBV5-5	TRBJ2-1	TRBD2	ASSRTSGGTGEQF
TRBV20-1	TRBJ1-5	NA	SARDTRGGYQPQH
TRBV7-2	TRBJ2-3	TRBD2	ASSLRTSVTDTQY
TRBV7-2	TRBJ2-1	TRBD2	ASSGSGGDEQF
TRBV2	TRBJ2-3	NA	ASSERQGRADTQY
TRBV6-1	TRBJ1-2	NA	ASSGGGARYGYT
TRBV9	TRBJ2-3	NA	ASSVGDSTDTQY
TRBV12-3/TRBV12-4	TRBJ2-6	NA	ASSQTSGANVRT
TRBV15	TRBJ1-2	TRBD1	ATSRDQGVSYGYT
TRBV15	TRBJ2-7	NA	ATSRVAEGEQY
TRBV30	TRBJ2-7	TRBD1	AWSVDRGPYEQY